The sequence of this T cell receptor beta chain was determined in a study of cytomegalovirus exposure and HLA in healthy donors (TCRdb year 2017). With respect to the entire study: An earlier analysis of about 560 of the donors reported 276 Gb of sequence data and 90 million to 120 million unique TCR beta sequences obtained from some 200 million T cells. Every discovery cohort repertoire had been produced on one sequencing platform. Donor age, sex, ethnicity and CMV serostatus were compiled together with the repertoire data. The study profiled the T cell repertoires of hundreds of subjects by immunosequencing and related them to cytomegalovirus serostatus. Rather than using new phenotypic data, the later analysis identified candidate immune exposures from TCR beta sequences and from how often those sequences occurred across donors. A later genetic analysis used genome-wide SNP genotypes for about 60% of the roughly 700 donors, treating that subset as a discovery cohort. A later analysis re-analyzed previously published TCR beta repertoires from about 730 donors and added high-resolution HLA genotyping to study TCR occurrence patterns. About 320 gigabases of sequencing data and tens of millions of unique TCR sequences were included in an early release covering 500 to 750 HLA-typed donors. Among 300 to 500 genotyped donors of the cohort, an average of roughly 230,000 unique TCR beta nucleotide sequences was sequenced per donor, of which about 18% were non-productive. To decide whether each TCR beta V gene segment behaved as functional or pseudogenic, an earlier analysis of approximately 600 of the donors relied on high-throughput TCR beta sequencing. Because of strong linkage in the cohort, 4 to 6 DR-DQ haplotypes were treated as single units for association and clustering. The study combined high-throughput TCR immunosequencing, statistical association of individual TCRs with disease status, and machine learning to predict cytomegalovirus infection status. In addition to the first cohort of 500 to 850 subjects, a separate validation cohort of under 150 different subjects was used. HLA typing covered class I and class II loci at four-digit resolution. The study was designed to test whether signatures of past pathogen exposure could be identified by cataloging public T cell receptors. Of the 300 to 500 genotyped donors, approximately 81% were placed in the genetic ancestry cluster associated with self-reported Caucasian donors. The number of typed donors differed by locus: about 629-630 for A, B, C, DRB1 and DQB1; 500 to 550 for DQA1; over 600 for DPA1; and approximately 450 for DPB1.

From its cysteine to its phenylalanine, the CDR3 spans 12 amino acids. Of the read, only the CDR3 DNA is kept; its 36 bases are in frame from base 1. According to the germline V gene, CDR1 reads MDHEN and CDR2 reads SYDVKM. Trimming at the junction amounts to 6 bases on V and 7 bases on J, and the germline ends lie 10 bases apart. The cohort was made up of 666 healthy bone marrow donors. At the time of sampling, every cohort member was nominally healthy, though immune exposures that went unrecorded were likely present. The donor tested CMV seronegative and was one of the 352 seronegative cohort members. A peripheral blood sample was provided by each donor, and peripheral blood mononuclear cells were used for TCR beta sequencing. The Qiagen DNeasy Blood Extraction Kit was used to extract genomic DNA from the blood cell samples. Points on this clone: Its antigen specificity is not known. The input lacks base qualities; no much larger clone sits a single base away.

The research as a whole found: The 87-base-pair reads could not distinguish some IMGT-functional V segments, including TRBV6-2 and TRBV6-3, so those segments were excluded. According to a later analysis, most CMV-associated TCR beta chains appeared to be HLA-restricted, and the HLA associations seemed to be driven largely by CMV exposure. According to the authors, the approach could potentially be generalized to other disease states and immunological phenotypes. Only TCR beta chains were sequenced in this cohort, and the absence of alpha or paired-chain data limited detectable features. Broadly in line with IMGT annotations, most TCR beta V segments showed up in productive rearrangements about 87% or about 30% of the time in an earlier analysis of around 600 of the donors. In a later analysis, the rate of TCR association differed among HLA loci, with DRB1 alleles having the most associated TCRs and HLA-C alleles having the fewest. Most TCR sequences were seen in very few donors, while some public TCRs were found in many individuals. A further reported finding was that TCR beta sequences accurately predicted the HLA-A and HLA-B alleles for most subjects in the first cohort. Because some donors lacked HLA typing at each locus, the association tests relied only on the typed subset. Compared with the approximately 710-donor mean, donors in an Asian-associated ancestry cluster had fewer N-insertions in productive TCRs, according to a later genetic analysis. Assigning TCR associations to individual alleles was difficult when HLA alleles, especially DR and DQ, strongly co-occurred. Specific HLA alleles were associated with 16,951 TCR beta sequences at a false discovery rate of 0.05 in a later analysis. In both the original and validation cohorts, the classifier was reported to diagnose cytomegalovirus status with high specificity and sensitivity. A few of the identified cytomegalovirus-associated TCR beta chains were confirmed in vitro to be specific for cytomegalovirus antigens. Linkage disequilibrium might explain the correlated functional status among segregating V segments, but an unknown experimental factor could not be excluded. Roughly 17 rarely observed V segments, including chromosome 9 orphons, were excluded from the earlier analysis of 550 to 700 of the donors because counts were too low. The only immune exposure information available for the cohort was CMV serostatus. In a later genetic analysis, a missense DCLRE1C variant was associated with V-gene and J-gene trimming of TCR beta chains, and the association was replicated in an independent cohort. According to a later analysis, parvovirus B19, influenza, CMV and Epstein-Barr virus appeared linked to several top co-occurrence clusters. A group of highly shared sequence variants was considered likely to be a technical artifact of the sequencing pipeline. Sequencing depth was assumed to be roughly uniform across donors in the presence/absence analyses, though that assumption may not hold. A total of 150 to 200 TCR beta chains were listed by the study as associated with cytomegalovirus. A later analysis found that HLA-associated TCR beta chains were more clonally expanded and had lower generation probabilities than equally common non-associated chains.

The receptor library was made with the immunoSEQ multiplex PCR assay. A mixture of 60 forward primers for TCR Vbeta segments and 13 reverse primers for TCR Jbeta segments was used in the multiplex PCR. The CDR3 region of rearranged TCR beta genes was amplified from genomic DNA with a multiplex PCR assay. The Illumina HiSeq System was used to sequence the amplified TCR beta libraries as 87-base-pair reads. For the original study's pipeline: A later analysis tallied around 82 million unique TCR beta chains across the 666 repertoires, and approximately 12 million of those chains were shared by two or more donors. To remove PCR and sequencing errors, raw reads were error-corrected and collapsed into unique sequences using a nearest-neighbor algorithm that merged closely related sequences. V, D and J gene segments were assigned by aligning CDR3 sequences to IMGT reference sequences. Each retained sequence needed at least a six-nucleotide match to both a V gene segment and a J gene segment. Rearrangements were classified as productive when the CDR3 lacked stop codons and remained in frame with V and J, and all other rearrangements were classified as non-productive. CDR3 was defined according to IMGT convention as the region running from the second conserved V-encoded cysteine to the conserved J-encoded phenylalanine. The earlier analysis of roughly 590 of the donors excluded sequences that lacked an unambiguous match to a single V gene segment. In an earlier analysis of several hundred of the donors, V segments were called functional above 56.7% productive rearrangements and were called segregating when the between-donor standard deviation exceeded 5%. A statistical classification framework was built for diagnosing cytomegalovirus status from the catalog of TCR beta chain sequences. A later analysis assigned V and J genes by comparing TCR nucleotide sequences with IMGT/GENE-DB human TR gene sequences. The TCRdist pipeline was used in a later analysis to assign CDR3 sequences and most-parsimonious VDJ recombination scenarios. In a later analysis, each TCR beta chain was defined by its CDR3 amino acid sequence together with its V-gene family, and reads without a unique V-gene family were excluded. A later analysis removed 592 highly shared, low-generation-probability nucleotide sequences to deal with suspected cross-contamination and a sequencing artifact. For each public chain, a later analysis derived a clonal expansion index from normalized ranks of inferred template counts within each repertoire. Generation probabilities in a later analysis came from a VDJ recombination model fitted to out-of-frame rearrangements, and those results were checked against IGoR. In a later analysis, hypergeometric tests were used to score TCR-TCR, TCR-HLA and TCR-CMV co-occurrence, with a repertoire-size bias correction applied to TCR pairs. False discovery rates were estimated in a later analysis by permuting HLA or CMV assignments 20 times. In a later analysis, co-occurring TCRs were grouped using DBSCAN, and TCRdist sequence similarity was added for clustering within HLA-allele-positive subsets. Repertoires with fewer than 30,000 or more than 120,000 public chains, plus five repertoires with anomalous nucleotide sharing, were excluded from co-occurrence clustering. As stored in TCRdb, this immuneACCESS dataset retains in-frame rearrangements with V and J assigned. A fraction of the clones does not appear; measured against another copy, unresolved V genes explain less than half of the discrepancy, and the remainder lacks a known reason. From that table come the V and J calls and clone size; the DNA was used to work out D and trimming. The sample table shows approximately 190,000 clones, and 75% to 85% are seen once. The ten top clones hold 0.7% to 0.95% of the sample.

This chain joins TRBV28 to TRBJ1-5; 5 matching bases give a weak D call of TRBD1. The sequence came from a woman in her late teens or twenties in good health and CMV-seronegative. The sequencing sample was made of PBMCs. Here the CDR3 is given as CASSVQGQPQHF. The nucleotides read TGTGCCAGCAGCGTCCAGGGCCAGCCCCAGCATTTT.